These T cell receptor beta chains were read from a single sample in a study of radiation and T cells in renal cell carcinoma. The method was immunoSEQ multiplex PCR; TCRdb's version includes in-frame clones alone and lacks a portion of them. The sample shows some 70,000 clones, around 76% of them seen only once. The sequences come from blood, collected from a patient whose treatment included radiotherapy and nephrectomy. These receptors all stem from a man aged 60-69 years with renal cell carcinoma. CDR3s include the opening cysteine and the closing phenylalanine or tryptophan. The D gene is left open where the match is weak.

V gene	D gene	J gene	CDR3 DNA	CDR3 protein
TRBV5-4	TRBD2	TRBJ2-7	TGTGCCAGCAGCCCCCTAGGACTAGCGGGAGGGGTTACCGCTTACGAGCAGTACTTC	CASSPLGLAGGVTAYEQYF
TRBV5-1	NA	TRBJ2-1	TGCGCCAGCAGCTTGGGCCGAAGCTCCTACAATGAGCAGTTCTTC	CASSLGRSSYNEQFF
TRBV27	NA	TRBJ2-6	TGTGCCAGCAGTTCCAGGGGGGAAAGGGCCAACGTCCTGACTTTC	CASSSRGERANVLTF
TRBV5-1	NA	TRBJ2-7	TGCGCCAGCAGCGCAATGACTAGGAGGTCCGAGCAGTACTTC	CASSAMTRRSEQYF
TRBV30	TRBD1	TRBJ2-1	TGTGCCTGGAGTTCTGGTAGGACAGGGATTAATGAGCAGTTCTTC	CAWSSGRTGINEQFF
TRBV15	NA	TRBJ2-2	TGTGCCACCAGAGCCACAGGGCGAACCGGGGAGCTGTTTTTT	CATRATGRTGELFF
TRBV28	NA	TRBJ1-3	TGTGCCAGCAGGCGGGGGGGCGGTACAACCACTGGAAACACCATATATTTT	CASRRGGGTTTGNTIYF
TRBV19	TRBD1	TRBJ2-7	TGTGCCAGTAGTATTGGGATCCAGGGGGCAGGCTACGAGCAGTACTTC	CASSIGIQGAGYEQYF
TRBV10-2	NA	TRBJ2-5	TGCGCCACCCGACAGGCGGTGGTAGAGACCCAGTACTTC	CATRQAVVETQYF
TRBV28	NA	TRBJ2-3	TGTGCCAGCAGTTTCCCTAAGGATACGCAGTATTTT	CASSFPKDTQYF